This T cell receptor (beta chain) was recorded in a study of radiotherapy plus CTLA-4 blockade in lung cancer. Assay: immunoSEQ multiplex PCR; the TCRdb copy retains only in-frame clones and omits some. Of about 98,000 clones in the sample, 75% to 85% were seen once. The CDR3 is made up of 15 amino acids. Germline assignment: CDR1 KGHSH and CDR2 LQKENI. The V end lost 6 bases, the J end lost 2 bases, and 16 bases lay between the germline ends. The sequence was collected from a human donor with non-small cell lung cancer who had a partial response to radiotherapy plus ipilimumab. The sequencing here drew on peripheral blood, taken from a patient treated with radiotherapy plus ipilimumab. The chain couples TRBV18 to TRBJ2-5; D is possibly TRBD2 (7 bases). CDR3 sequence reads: CASSPTGGLQETQYF. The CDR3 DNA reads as TGTGCCAGCTCCCCTACGGGGGGCCTACAAGAGACCCAGTACTTC. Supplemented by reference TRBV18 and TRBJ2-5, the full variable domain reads NAGVMQNPRHLVRRRGQEARLRCSPMKGHSHVYWYRQLPEEGLKFMVYLQKENIIDESGMPKERFSAEFPKEGPSILRIQQVVRGDSAAYFCASSPTGGLQETQYFGPGTRLLVL.